The rows below give T cell receptor beta chains drawn from one sample of a study of T cell responses to AZD1222 COVID-19 vaccine. Repertoires were generated with immunoSEQ multiplex PCR, while TCRdb's copy carries only in-frame clones and drops some. The sample contains about 110,000 clones, around 87% of which appear only once. Source: peripheral blood, taken on day 0 of AZD1222 vaccination. The receptors shown here come from an adult in good health. The CDR3 runs from the conserved cysteine through the conserved F or W. D genes are given only for firm matches. A row's size may be missing; if present it is once, few, many or a size class.

d_call: TRBD1
clone_size: NA
v_call: TRBV3-1/TRBV3-2
j_call: TRBJ2-5
cdr3_aa: CASSRRGQLIQETQYF
cdr3_nt: TGTGCCAGCAGCCGAAGGGGACAGCTTATCCAAGAGACCCAGTACTTC

d_call: TRBD2
clone_size: NA
v_call: TRBV7-3
j_call: TRBJ2-3
cdr3_aa: CASSPSGASTDTQYF
cdr3_nt: TGTGCCAGCAGCCCTAGCGGGGCTAGCACAGATACGCAGTATTTT

d_call: NA
clone_size: once
v_call: TRBV5-5
j_call: TRBJ2-1
cdr3_aa: CASSPPYKNEQFF
cdr3_nt: TGTGCCAGCAGCCCACCTTACAAAAATGAGCAGTTCTTC

d_call: NA
clone_size: NA
v_call: TRBV7-2
j_call: TRBJ1-5
cdr3_aa: CASSSHPDRNQPQHF
cdr3_nt: TGTGCCAGCAGCTCCCACCCGGACAGAAATCAGCCCCAGCATTTT

d_call: TRBD2
clone_size: NA
v_call: TRBV12-3/TRBV12-4
j_call: TRBJ2-5
cdr3_aa: CASSFLAAQYF
cdr3_nt: TGTGCCAGCAGTTTCCTAGCGGCCCAGTACTTC

d_call: NA
clone_size: NA
v_call: TRBV14
j_call: TRBJ1-1
cdr3_aa: CASSQAGGWNTEAFF
cdr3_nt: TGTGCCAGCAGCCAGGCTGGGGGCTGGAACACTGAAGCTTTCTTT

d_call: NA
clone_size: once
v_call: TRBV9
j_call: TRBJ1-6
cdr3_aa: CASSVGRPNSPLHF
cdr3_nt: TGTGCCAGCAGCGTAGGGCGACCCAATTCACCCCTCCACTTT

d_call: NA
clone_size: NA
v_call: TRBV7-9
j_call: TRBJ2-7
cdr3_aa: CASSLTLVYEQYF
cdr3_nt: TGTGCCAGCAGTCTGACATTGGTCTACGAGCAGTACTTC

d_call: TRBD1
clone_size: NA
v_call: TRBV18
j_call: TRBJ1-4
cdr3_aa: CASSPLPGGTTNEKLFF
cdr3_nt: TGTGCCAGCTCACCACTCCCAGGGGGGACAACTAATGAAAAACTGTTTTTT

d_call: NA
clone_size: NA
v_call: TRBV6-5
j_call: TRBJ2-2
cdr3_aa: CASGGLGTNTGELFF
cdr3_nt: TGTGCCAGCGGGGGGTTGGGGACGAACACCGGGGAGCTGTTTTTT

d_call: NA
clone_size: NA
v_call: TRBV7-2
j_call: TRBJ2-3
cdr3_aa: CASSLNYISTDTQYF
cdr3_nt: TGTGCCAGCAGCTTGAATTACATTAGCACAGATACGCAGTATTTT

d_call: NA
clone_size: NA
v_call: TRBV28
j_call: TRBJ2-7
cdr3_aa: CASSPTRTAYYEQYF
cdr3_nt: TGTGCCAGCAGTCCTACCCGGACCGCTTACTACGAGCAGTACTTC

d_call: TRBD1
clone_size: NA
v_call: TRBV4-1
j_call: TRBJ2-7
cdr3_aa: CASSPGQGTYEQYF
cdr3_nt: TGCGCCAGCAGCCCCGGACAGGGCACCTACGAGCAGTACTTC

d_call: TRBD1
clone_size: NA
v_call: TRBV7-2
j_call: TRBJ1-6
cdr3_aa: CASSPTGNNSPLHF
cdr3_nt: TGTGCCAGCAGCCCGACAGGGAATAATTCACCCCTCCACTTT

d_call: TRBD2
clone_size: NA
v_call: TRBV12-3/TRBV12-4
j_call: TRBJ2-7
cdr3_aa: CASSLGGSGEQYF
cdr3_nt: TGTGCCAGCAGTTTGGGGGGGTCAGGCGAGCAGTACTTC

d_call: NA
clone_size: NA
v_call: TRBV30
j_call: TRBJ2-7
cdr3_aa: CACGLKVTYEQYF
cdr3_nt: TGTGCCTGTGGACTGAAAGTTACCTACGAGCAGTACTTC

d_call: NA
clone_size: NA
v_call: TRBV7-3
j_call: TRBJ1-2
cdr3_aa: CASSPGPNYGYTF
cdr3_nt: TGTGCCAGCAGCCCAGGACCTAACTATGGCTACACCTTC

d_call: TRBD2
clone_size: few
v_call: TRBV10-1
j_call: TRBJ2-3
cdr3_aa: CASSEYKGTTTDTQYF
cdr3_nt: TGCGCCAGCAGTGAGTATAAAGGGACTACCACAGATACGCAGTATTTT

d_call: TRBD1
clone_size: NA
v_call: TRBV28
j_call: TRBJ1-2
cdr3_aa: CASSLYGTGDDYGYTF
cdr3_nt: TGTGCCAGCAGTTTATATGGGACAGGGGACGACTATGGCTACACCTTC

d_call: TRBD1
clone_size: NA
v_call: TRBV27
j_call: TRBJ2-7
cdr3_aa: CASSLLTGGSYEQYF
cdr3_nt: TGTGCCAGCAGTTTACTGACAGGGGGATCCTACGAGCAGTACTTC

d_call: NA
clone_size: NA
v_call: TRBV19
j_call: TRBJ2-1
cdr3_aa: CASSLTGMHNEQFF
cdr3_nt: TGTGCCAGTAGTCTGACGGGGATGCACAATGAGCAGTTCTTC

d_call: TRBD1
clone_size: NA
v_call: TRBV4-2
j_call: TRBJ1-1
cdr3_aa: CASSRTSGTGGFAEAFF
cdr3_nt: TGTGCCAGCAGCCGCACATCCGGGACAGGGGGTTTCGCTGAAGCTTTCTTT

d_call: NA
clone_size: NA
v_call: TRBV2
j_call: TRBJ1-2
cdr3_aa: CASSEGAGLYGYTF
cdr3_nt: TGTGCCAGCAGTGAAGGAGCCGGGCTGTATGGCTACACCTTC

d_call: NA
clone_size: NA
v_call: TRBV10-3
j_call: TRBJ1-1
cdr3_aa: CAISLGENTEAFF
cdr3_nt: TGTGCCATCAGTCTAGGAGAGAACACTGAAGCTTTCTTT

d_call: NA
clone_size: NA
v_call: TRBV7-8
j_call: TRBJ2-1
cdr3_aa: CASSKEGVTYNEQFF
cdr3_nt: TGTGCCAGCAGCAAAGAAGGGGTTACCTACAATGAGCAGTTCTTC

d_call: NA
clone_size: NA
v_call: TRBV6-1
j_call: TRBJ1-2
cdr3_aa: CASSEGGDWDGYTF
cdr3_nt: TGTGCCAGCAGTGAAGGTGGAGATTGGGATGGCTACACCTTC

d_call: NA
clone_size: NA
v_call: TRBV5-1
j_call: TRBJ1-2
cdr3_aa: CASSPTGYGYTF
cdr3_nt: TGCGCCAGCAGCCCGACAGGCTATGGCTACACCTTC

d_call: NA
clone_size: NA
v_call: TRBV15
j_call: TRBJ1-1
cdr3_aa: CATSSRGATEAFF
cdr3_nt: TGTGCCACCAGCAGCAGGGGAGCCACTGAAGCTTTCTTT

d_call: NA
clone_size: NA
v_call: TRBV6-5
j_call: TRBJ1-2
cdr3_aa: CASSYQSIQAF
cdr3_nt: TGTGCCAGCAGTTACCAGAGTATCCAGGCCTTC

d_call: TRBD1
clone_size: once
v_call: TRBV28
j_call: TRBJ1-4
cdr3_aa: CASSDVRGLGEKLFF
cdr3_nt: TGTGCCAGCAGCGATGTCAGGGGGCTTGGTGAAAAACTGTTTTTT

d_call: NA
clone_size: few
v_call: TRBV19
j_call: TRBJ1-5
cdr3_aa: CASRGNREPNQPQHF
cdr3_nt: TGTGCCAGTAGGGGTAACAGGGAGCCTAATCAGCCCCAGCATTTT

d_call: TRBD2
clone_size: NA
v_call: TRBV24-1
j_call: TRBJ2-3
cdr3_aa: CATSGLAGVTDTQYF
cdr3_nt: TGTGCCACCAGTGGACTAGCGGGGGTCACAGATACGCAGTATTTT

d_call: TRBD1
clone_size: NA
v_call: TRBV28
j_call: TRBJ1-2
cdr3_aa: CACSPSDRGGYGYTF
cdr3_nt: TGTGCGTGCTCTCCCTCCGACAGGGGTGGCTATGGCTACACCTTC

d_call: NA
clone_size: NA
v_call: TRBV6-5
j_call: TRBJ1-5
cdr3_aa: CASSPRSDQPQHF
cdr3_nt: TGTGCCAGCAGTCCCCGATCAGATCAGCCCCAGCATTTT

d_call: NA
clone_size: NA
v_call: TRBV7-2
j_call: TRBJ1-6
cdr3_aa: CASSSSGTVNSPLHF
cdr3_nt: TGTGCCAGCAGCTCCTCCGGGACTGTTAATTCACCCCTCCACTTT

d_call: NA
clone_size: NA
v_call: TRBV7-2
j_call: TRBJ2-7
cdr3_aa: CASSLERGGRQYF
cdr3_nt: TGTGCCAGCAGCTTAGAGAGGGGGGGCAGGCAGTACTTC

d_call: TRBD1
clone_size: NA
v_call: TRBV7-9
j_call: TRBJ2-5
cdr3_aa: CASNSRGRGETQYF
cdr3_nt: TGTGCCAGCAACTCCAGGGGGCGAGGAGAGACCCAGTACTTC

d_call: NA
clone_size: NA
v_call: TRBV4-3
j_call: TRBJ2-2
cdr3_aa: CASSQDLPRSGYTGELFF
cdr3_nt: TGCGCCAGCAGCCAAGATCTTCCCCGTTCCGGGTACACCGGGGAGCTGTTTTTT

d_call: NA
clone_size: NA
v_call: TRBV12-3/TRBV12-4
j_call: TRBJ1-1
cdr3_aa: CASSSRMNTEAFF
cdr3_nt: TGTGCCAGCAGTTCACGGATGAACACTGAAGCTTTCTTT

d_call: TRBD1
clone_size: NA
v_call: TRBV28
j_call: TRBJ1-2
cdr3_aa: CASSTNRGQDGYTF
cdr3_nt: TGTGCCAGCAGTACAAACAGGGGGCAGGATGGCTACACCTTC

d_call: TRBD2
clone_size: NA
v_call: TRBV10-1
j_call: TRBJ2-3
cdr3_aa: CASSVGAGGGTDTQYF
cdr3_nt: TGCGCCAGCAGTGTCGGAGCGGGAGGCGGCACAGATACGCAGTATTTT

d_call: NA
clone_size: once
v_call: TRBV15
j_call: TRBJ2-1
cdr3_aa: CATSRGPWEQFF
cdr3_nt: TGTGCCACCAGCAGAGGCCCATGGGAGCAGTTCTTC

d_call: TRBD1
clone_size: NA
v_call: TRBV20-1
j_call: TRBJ1-6
cdr3_aa: CSASDARRGNYNSPLHF
cdr3_nt: TGCAGTGCTAGTGATGCCCGCAGGGGGAACTATAATTCACCCCTCCACTTT

d_call: NA
clone_size: NA
v_call: TRBV30
j_call: TRBJ2-1
cdr3_aa: CAWSNQEMQFF
cdr3_nt: TGTGCCTGGAGTAACCAGGAGATGCAGTTCTTC

d_call: NA
clone_size: NA
v_call: TRBV4-1
j_call: TRBJ2-1
cdr3_aa: CASSDVDGSYNEQFF
cdr3_nt: TGCGCCAGCAGCGACGTTGACGGGAGTTACAATGAGCAGTTCTTC

d_call: TRBD1
clone_size: NA
v_call: TRBV19
j_call: TRBJ1-1
cdr3_aa: CASSSTGYGTEAFF
cdr3_nt: TGTGCCAGTAGCTCGACAGGGTATGGAACTGAAGCTTTCTTT

d_call: NA
clone_size: NA
v_call: TRBV19
j_call: TRBJ2-1
cdr3_aa: CASSPISGGSSYNEQFF
cdr3_nt: TGTGCCAGTAGTCCAATTAGCGGAGGGAGCTCCTACAATGAGCAGTTCTTC

d_call: NA
clone_size: NA
v_call: TRBV2
j_call: TRBJ2-7
cdr3_aa: CARGVAASNEQYF
cdr3_nt: TGTGCCAGGGGGGTGGCCGCGTCGAACGAGCAGTACTTC

d_call: NA
clone_size: NA
v_call: TRBV7-2
j_call: TRBJ1-2
cdr3_aa: CASRIPTNYGYTF
cdr3_nt: TGTGCCAGCAGGATACCTACCAACTATGGCTACACCTTC

d_call: TRBD2
clone_size: NA
v_call: TRBV6-2/TRBV6-3
j_call: TRBJ2-3
cdr3_aa: CASSYWASGSTDTQYF
cdr3_nt: TGTGCCAGCAGTTACTGGGCTAGCGGAAGCACAGATACGCAGTATTTT

d_call: NA
clone_size: NA
v_call: TRBV27
j_call: TRBJ2-2
cdr3_aa: CASSSRVTTGELFF
cdr3_nt: TGTGCCAGCAGTTCGCGGGTGACCACCGGGGAGCTGTTTTTT

d_call: NA
clone_size: NA
v_call: TRBV7-2
j_call: TRBJ1-3
cdr3_aa: CASSPIPGSGNTIYF
cdr3_nt: TGTGCCAGCAGCCCGATACCGGGCTCTGGAAACACCATATATTTT

d_call: NA
clone_size: NA
v_call: TRBV2
j_call: TRBJ2-7
cdr3_aa: CASSEEYGGSGYEQYF
cdr3_nt: TGTGCCAGCAGTGAAGAGTATGGGGGTAGTGGCTACGAGCAGTACTTC

d_call: TRBD2
clone_size: NA
v_call: TRBV4-3
j_call: TRBJ2-7
cdr3_aa: CASSRRGDSGRNSYEQYF
cdr3_nt: TGCGCCAGCAGCCGTAGGGGAGATAGCGGGAGAAATAGCTACGAGCAGTACTTC

d_call: TRBD2
clone_size: NA
v_call: TRBV28
j_call: TRBJ2-3
cdr3_aa: CASSFVSASGDQDTQYF
cdr3_nt: TGTGCCAGCAGTTTTGTTTCGGCTAGCGGGGATCAAGATACGCAGTATTTT